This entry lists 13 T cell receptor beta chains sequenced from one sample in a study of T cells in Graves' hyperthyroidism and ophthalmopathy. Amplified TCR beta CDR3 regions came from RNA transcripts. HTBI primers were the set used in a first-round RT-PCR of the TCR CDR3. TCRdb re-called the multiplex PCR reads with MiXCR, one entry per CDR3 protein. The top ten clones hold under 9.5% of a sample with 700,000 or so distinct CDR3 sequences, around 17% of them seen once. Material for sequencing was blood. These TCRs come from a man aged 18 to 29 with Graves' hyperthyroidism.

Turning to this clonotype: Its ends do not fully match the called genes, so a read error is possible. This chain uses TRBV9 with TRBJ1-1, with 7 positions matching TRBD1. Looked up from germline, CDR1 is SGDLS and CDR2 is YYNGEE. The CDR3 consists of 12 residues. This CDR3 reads CASSATGAEAFF. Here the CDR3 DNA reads TGTGCCAGCAGCGCTACAGGGGCTGAGGCTTTCTTT.

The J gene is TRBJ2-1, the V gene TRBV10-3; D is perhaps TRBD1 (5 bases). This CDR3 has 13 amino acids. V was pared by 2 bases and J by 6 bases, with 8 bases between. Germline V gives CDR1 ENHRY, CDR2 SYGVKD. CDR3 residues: CAISETQGNEQFF. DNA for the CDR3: TGTGCCATCAGTGAGACTCAGGGCAATGAGCAGTTCTTC.

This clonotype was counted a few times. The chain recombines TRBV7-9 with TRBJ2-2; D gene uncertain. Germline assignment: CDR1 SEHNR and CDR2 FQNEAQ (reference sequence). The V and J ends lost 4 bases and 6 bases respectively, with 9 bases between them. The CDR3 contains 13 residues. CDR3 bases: TGTGCCAGCAGCTCGGCGGACGCCGGGGAGCTGTTTTTT. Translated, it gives CASSSADAGELFF.

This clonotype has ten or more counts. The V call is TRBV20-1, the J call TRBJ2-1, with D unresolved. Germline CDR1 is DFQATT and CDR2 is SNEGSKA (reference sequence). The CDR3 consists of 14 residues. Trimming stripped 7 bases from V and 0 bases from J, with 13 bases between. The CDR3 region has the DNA TGCAGTGGAACGGCGACGAGCTCCTACAATGAGCAGTTCTTC. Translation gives CSGTATSSYNEQFF.

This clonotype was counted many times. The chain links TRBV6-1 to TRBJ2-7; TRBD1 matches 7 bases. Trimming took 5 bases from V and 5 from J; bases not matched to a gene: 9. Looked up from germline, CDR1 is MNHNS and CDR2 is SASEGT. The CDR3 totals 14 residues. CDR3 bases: TGTGCCAGCAGTTACGGGGACAGCCTGAACGAGCAGTACTTC. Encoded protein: CASSYGDSLNEQYF.

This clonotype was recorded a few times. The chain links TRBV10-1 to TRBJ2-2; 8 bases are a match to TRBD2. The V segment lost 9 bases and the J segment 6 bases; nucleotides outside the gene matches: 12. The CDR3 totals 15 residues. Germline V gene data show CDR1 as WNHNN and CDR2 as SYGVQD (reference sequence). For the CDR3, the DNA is TGCGCCAGGATTGAACCGGGACTAGGGGCCGGGGAGCTGTTTTTT. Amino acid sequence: CARIEPGLGAGELFF.

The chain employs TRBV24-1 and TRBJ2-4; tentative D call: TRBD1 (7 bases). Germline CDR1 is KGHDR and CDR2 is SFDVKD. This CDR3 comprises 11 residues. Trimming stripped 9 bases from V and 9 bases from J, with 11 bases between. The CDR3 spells CATSGGGIQYF. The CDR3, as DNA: TGTGCCACCTCAGGGGGAGGCATTCAGTACTTC.

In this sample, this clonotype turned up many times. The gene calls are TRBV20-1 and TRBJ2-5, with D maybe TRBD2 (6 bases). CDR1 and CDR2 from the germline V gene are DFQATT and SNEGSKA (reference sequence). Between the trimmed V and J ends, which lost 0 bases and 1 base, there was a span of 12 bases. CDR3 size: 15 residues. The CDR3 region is CSARDRRAAQETQYF. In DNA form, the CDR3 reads TGCAGTGCTAGAGATAGGAGGGCAGCCCAAGAGACCCAGTACTTC.

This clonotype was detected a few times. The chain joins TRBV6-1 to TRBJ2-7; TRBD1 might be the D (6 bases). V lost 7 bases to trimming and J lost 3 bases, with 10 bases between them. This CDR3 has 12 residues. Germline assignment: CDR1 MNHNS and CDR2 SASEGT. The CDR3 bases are TGTGCCAGCAAACAGGGAGACTACGAGCAGTACTTC. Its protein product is CASKQGDYEQYF.

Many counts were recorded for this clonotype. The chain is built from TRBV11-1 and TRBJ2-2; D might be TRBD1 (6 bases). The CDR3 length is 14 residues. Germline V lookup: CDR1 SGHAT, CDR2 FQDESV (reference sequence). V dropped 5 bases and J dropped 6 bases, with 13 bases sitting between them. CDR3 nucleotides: TGTGCCAGCAGCCTACACAGGGTTGCCGGGGAGCTGTTTTTT. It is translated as CASSLHRVAGELFF. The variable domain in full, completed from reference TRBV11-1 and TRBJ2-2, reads EAEVAQSPRYKITEKSQAVAFWCDPISGHATLYWYRQILGQGPELLVQFQDESVVDDSQLPKDRFSAERLKGVDSTLKIQPAELGDSAMYLCASSLHRVAGELFFGEGSRLTVL.

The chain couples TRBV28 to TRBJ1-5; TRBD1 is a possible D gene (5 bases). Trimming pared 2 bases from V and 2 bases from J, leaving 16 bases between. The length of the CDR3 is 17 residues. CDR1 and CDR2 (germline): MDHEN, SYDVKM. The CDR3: CASSLPPPQGGNQPQHF. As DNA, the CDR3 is TGTGCCAGCAGTTTACCCCCTCCCCAGGGAGGCAATCAGCCCCAGCATTTT.

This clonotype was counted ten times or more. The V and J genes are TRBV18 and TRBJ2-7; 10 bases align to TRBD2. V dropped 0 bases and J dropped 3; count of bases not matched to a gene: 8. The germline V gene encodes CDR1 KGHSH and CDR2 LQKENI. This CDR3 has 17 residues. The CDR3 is CASSPPGGSGRSYEQYF. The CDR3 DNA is TGTGCCAGCTCACCACCGGGGGGTAGCGGGAGGAGCTACGAGCAGTACTTC.

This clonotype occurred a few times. For the CDR3, the DNA is TGTGCCAGCTCCCTACTGGAGAACACCGGGGAGCTGTTTTTT. This codes for CASSLLENTGELFF. The chain links TRBV18 to TRBJ2-2; D gene unclear. Germline V CDR1 and CDR2: KGHSH, LQKENI. This CDR3 spans 14 amino acids. The ends were cut back, 6 bases at V and 1 base at J, with 9 bases in the middle. The variable domain in full, with the rest retrieved from reference TRBV18 and TRBJ2-2, is NAGVMQNPRHLVRRRGQEARLRCSPMKGHSHVYWYRQLPEEGLKFMVYLQKENIIDESGMPKERFSAEFPKEGPSILRIQQVVRGDSAAYFCASSLLENTGELFFGEGSRLTVL.